This T cell receptor (beta chain) is drawn from a study of sequential checkpoint blockade in melanoma. Study in general: Both treatment sequences were followed by maintenance nivolumab.

Treatment here: randomized to nivolumab then ipilimumab (arm A) or the reverse (arm B). Patients had received no earlier DNA-damaging chemotherapy. Profiled with immunoSEQ multiplex PCR; TCRdb holds only in-frame clones, not every one. The table lists several thousand clones, 59% of them singletons. V shed 0 bases, J shed 2 bases, and the junction held 9 bases outside the gene matches. CDR1 and CDR2 from the germline V gene are LGHNA and YSLEER. There are 18 residues in the CDR3. The clonotype was recovered from a human donor with melanoma. V is TRBV4-3 and J is TRBJ1-3; 8 bases agree with TRBD1. Specimen: CD8+ T cells sorted from blood (inferred from file names), collected from a patient given nivolumab and ipilimumab in sequence. CDR3 bases: TGCGCCAGCAGCCAAGACCAACAGGGGGTTTTAGCTGGAAACACCATATATTTT. Protein product: CASSQDQQGVLAGNTIYF.